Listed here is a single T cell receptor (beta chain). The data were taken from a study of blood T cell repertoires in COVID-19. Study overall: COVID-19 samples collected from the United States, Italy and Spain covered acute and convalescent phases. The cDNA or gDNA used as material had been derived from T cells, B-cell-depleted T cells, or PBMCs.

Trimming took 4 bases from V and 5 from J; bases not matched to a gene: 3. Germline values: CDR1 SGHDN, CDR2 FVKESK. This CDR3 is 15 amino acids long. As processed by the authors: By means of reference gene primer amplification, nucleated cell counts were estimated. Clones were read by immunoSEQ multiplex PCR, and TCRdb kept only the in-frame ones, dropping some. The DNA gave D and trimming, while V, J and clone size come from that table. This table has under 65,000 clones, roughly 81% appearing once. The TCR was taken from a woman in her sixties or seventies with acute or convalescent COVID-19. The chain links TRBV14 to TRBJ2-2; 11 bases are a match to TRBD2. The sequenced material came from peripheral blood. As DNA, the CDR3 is TGTGCCAGCAGCCGTAGCGGGAGGGGAACCGGGGAGCTGTTTTTT. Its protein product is CASSRSGRGTGELFF.